Following are 30 T cell receptor beta chains from one sample sequenced in a study of cytomegalovirus exposure and HLA in healthy donors. Both 60 Vbeta primers and 13 Jbeta primers went into the PCR. Clones were sequenced by immunoSEQ multiplex PCR, and TCRdb holds only the in-frame ones, with some missing. The sample table sets out 160,000 or so clones. Sequencing used PBMCs. Receptors were obtained from a man younger than 40 in good health and CMV-seronegative.

The rearrangement joins TRBV5-8 to TRBJ2-2; TRBD2 matches at 11 bases. The CDR3 consists of 16 residues. Trimming took 3 bases from V and 2 from J; bases not matched to a gene: 3. The germline gives CDR1 SGHTS, CDR2 YDEGEE. CDR3 protein: CASSSGLAVNTGELFF. For the CDR3, the DNA is TGTGCCAGCAGCTCGGGACTAGCGGTAAACACCGGGGAGCTGTTTTTT. Drawing the rest from reference TRBV5-8 and TRBJ2-2, the complete variable domain is EAGVTQSPTHLIKTRGQQATLRCSPISGHTSVYWYQQALGLGLQFLLWYDEGEERNRGNFPPRFSGRQFPNYSSELNVNALELEDSALYLCASSSGLAVNTGELFFGEGSRLTVL.

This sequence joins TRBV14 and TRBJ1-3, with D uncertain. The germline V gene has CDR1 SGHDN and CDR2 FVKESK. V was pared by 1 base and J by 2 bases, with 12 bases between. The length of the CDR3 is 16 residues. CDR3 nucleotide sequence: TGTGCCAGCAGCCAAGCCAGTACCGCTCCTGGAAACACCATATATTTT. This gives the protein CASSQASTAPGNTIYF.

The chain recombines TRBV6-4 with TRBJ2-3, with 8 positions matching TRBD2. The V and J ends lost 0 bases and 1 base, in that order; junction bases with no gene match: 3. The germline CDR1 and CDR2 sequences are MRHNA and SNTAGT. The CDR3 sequence is 16 residues long. CDR3 residues: CASSDSWREGTDTQYF. CDR3 in DNA: TGTGCCAGCAGTGACTCATGGCGGGAGGGCACAGATACGCAGTATTTT.

This chain uses TRBV28 with TRBJ2-7; D perhaps matches TRBD2 (5 bases). Germline V gene sequence: CDR1 MDHEN, CDR2 SYDVKM. The CDR3 contains 11 residues. For the CDR3, the DNA is TGTGCTGTCCTAGCTCATTACGAGCAGTACTTC. Translating it yields CAVLAHYEQYF.

The chain couples TRBV7-2 to TRBJ2-3, with D possibly being TRBD1 (5 bases). V shed 6 bases and J shed 5 bases, with 15 bases lying between them. The germline CDR1 and CDR2 sequences are SGHTA and FQGNSA. The CDR3 spans 14 residues. This CDR3 reads CASRITSQGDTQYF. For the CDR3, the DNA is TGTGCCAGCAGAATAACCTCTCAGGGAGATACGCAGTATTTT.

CDR3 sequence (DNA): TGTGCCAGCAGCGTGGGACTAGCGGGAGTCGAGCAGTACTTC. Protein sequence: CASSVGLAGVEQYF. V and J are TRBV7-9 and TRBJ2-7; 14 bases fit TRBD2. V shed 5 bases and J 6 bases; nucleotides not matched to a gene: 3. This CDR3 region has 14 residues. Germline V lookup: CDR1 SEHNR, CDR2 FQNEAQ (reference sequence).

The genes are TRBV30 and TRBJ1-3; D is ambiguous. The V and J ends lost 2 bases and 8 bases respectively, with 10 bases between them. CDR3 size: 12 residues. The germline CDR1 and CDR2 sequences are GTSNPN and SVGIG (reference sequence). DNA of the CDR3: TGTGCCTGGAGTCCCCGCGGGTACACCATATATTTT. This translates into CAWSPRGYTIYF.

The V and J genes are TRBV5-5 and TRBJ1-5; D unresolved. The CDR3 is 17 amino acids. CDR1 and CDR2 from the germline V gene are SGHKS and YYEKEE (reference sequence). V lost 5 bases, J lost 3 bases, and 21 bases lay in between. CDR3 sequence (DNA): TGTGCCAGCAGTCTCGGCCCAAGAAGAGGGTACAATCAGCCCCAGCATTTT. It encodes CASSLGPRRGYNQPQHF.

This chain joins TRBV28 and TRBJ1-6; D perhaps matches TRBD1 (6 bases). Per the germline V gene, CDR1 is MDHEN and CDR2 is SYDVKM. The V and J ends lost 7 bases and 7 bases respectively, with 11 bases between them. The CDR3 contains 13 residues. CDR3 sequence: CASINRVNSPLHF. CDR3 DNA: TGTGCCAGCATTAACAGGGTGAATTCACCCCTCCACTTT. Based on the CDR3 plus reference TRBV28 and TRBJ1-6, the full variable domain is DVKVTQSSRYLVKRTGEKVFLECVQDMDHENMFWYRQDPGLGLRLIYFSYDVKMKEKGDIPEGYSVSREKKERFSLILESASTNQTSMYLCASINRVNSPLHFGNGTRLTVT.

V usage is TRBV27 and J usage is TRBJ2-2, with 9 bases fitting TRBD1. Germline CDR1 MNHEY, CDR2 SMNVEV (reference sequence). Losses at the gene ends were 8 bases for V and 4 bases for J; bases not matched to a gene: 8. The CDR3 length is 15 residues. CDR3 in amino acids: CASYDRGEATGELFF. The CDR3 DNA reads as TGTGCCAGCTATGACAGGGGGGAGGCCACCGGGGAGCTGTTTTTT.

This sequence joins TRBV5-1 and TRBJ2-1; TRBD1 might be the D (5 bases). The germline gives CDR1 SGHRS, CDR2 YFSETQ. This CDR3 is built from 14 residues. The ends were cut back, 0 bases at V and 2 bases at J, with 6 bases in the middle. Written as DNA, the CDR3 is TGCGCCAGCAGCTTGGACAGGACCTACAATGAGCAGTTCTTC. Its translation: CASSLDRTYNEQFF.

The CDR3 reads CASSAEISGIGDTQYF. Here the CDR3 DNA reads TGTGCCAGCAGTGCCGAGATTAGCGGGATAGGAGATACGCAGTATTTT. The rearrangement uses TRBV6-1 and TRBJ2-3; 8 nucleotides align to TRBD2. Germline CDR1 MNHNS, CDR2 SASEGT. The CDR3 loop spans 16 amino acids. V gave up 4 bases and J gave up 5 bases; unmatched junction bases: 11.

The chain is built from TRBV15 and TRBJ2-7; possible D gene TRBD1, 5 bases. Germline V gene sequence: CDR1 LNHNV, CDR2 YYDKDF (reference sequence). The V end lost 4 bases, the J end lost 6 bases, and 13 bases lay between the germline ends. This CDR3 has 13 amino acids. CDR3 coding DNA: TGTGCCACCAGCAAGGGGCCAGAGGTCGAGCAGTACTTC. Translated, it gives CATSKGPEVEQYF.

Regarding this clone: In the same sample, other DNA sequences code for this CDR3. CDR3 region: CAWSVQGNTEAFF. CDR3 bases: TGTGCCTGGAGTGTACAGGGGAACACTGAAGCTTTCTTT. The chain combines TRBV30 with TRBJ1-1, with D perhaps TRBD1 (6 bases). CDR1 is GTSNPN, CDR2 SVGIG, per germline (reference sequence). The CDR3 spans 13 residues. V gave up 0 bases and J gave up 1 base, with 6 bases separating them.

The rearrangement joins TRBV2 to TRBJ2-7, with TRBD2 matching 11 bases. The V segment lost 6 bases and the J segment 6 bases; nucleotides outside the gene matches: 7. CDR1 and CDR2 (germline): SNHLY, FYNNEI. The CDR3 is 14 residues long. The CDR3 DNA is TGTGCCAGCAGAAAATTAGCGGGAGGGGTCGAGCAGTACTTC. Translating gives CASRKLAGGVEQYF.

About this clone itself: This sample includes further DNA sequences coding for the same CDR3. This sequence joins TRBV5-1 and TRBJ2-3; tentatively, D is TRBD1 (5 bases). The germline CDR1 and CDR2 sequences are SGHRS and YFSETQ. The V and J ends lost 1 base and 3 bases respectively, with 6 bases between them. This CDR3 is built from 13 residues. As DNA, the CDR3 is TGCGCCAGCAGCTTGTCAGGGACAGATACGCAGTATTTT. Protein product: CASSLSGTDTQYF.

V usage is TRBV30 and J usage is TRBJ2-3, with TRBD2 matching 11 bases. Germline V gives CDR1 GTSNPN, CDR2 SVGIG (reference sequence). This CDR3 contains 15 residues. J was trimmed by 4 bases and V by 2 bases; bases with no gene match: 5. For the CDR3, the DNA is TGTGCCTGGAGTCAGGGACTAGCGGAGGCAGATACGCAGTATTTT. Protein: CAWSQGLAEADTQYF.

The chain employs TRBV13 and TRBJ1-4; maybe TRBD1 (5 bases). The CDR3 contains 16 residues. Trimming removed 4 bases from V and 4 bases from J, with 16 bases in between. Germline lookup yields CDR1 PRHDT and CDR2 FYEKMQ (reference sequence). CDR3 protein: CASSYRGGPVNEKLFF. The CDR3 DNA reads as TGTGCCAGCAGCTATCGGGGGGGACCGGTTAATGAAAAACTGTTTTTT.

V gene TRBV19 combines with J gene TRBJ1-1, with D maybe TRBD1 (6 bases). The CDR3 runs 13 residues. CDR1 is LNHDA, CDR2 SQIVND, per germline (reference sequence). The V and J ends lost 2 bases and 4 bases respectively, with 8 bases between them. CDR3 in DNA: TGTGCCAGTAGTATACACAGGGCCACTGAAGCTTTCTTT. Translation gives CASSIHRATEAFF.

The CDR3 DNA sequence: TGTGCCAGCACCGACCGGGACAGGGTAGATCAGCCCCAGCATTTT. This gives the protein CASTDRDRVDQPQHF. This sequence joins TRBV6-6 and TRBJ1-5; 9 nucleotides match TRBD1. The CDR3 length is 15 residues. Unmatched junction bases numbered 9, after V lost 7 bases and J lost 5 bases. In germline, CDR1 is MNHNY, CDR2 SVGAGI (reference sequence).

The rearrangement links TRBV20-1 to TRBJ2-7; TRBD1 might be the D (5 bases). The ends were cut back, 2 bases at V and 6 bases at J, with 8 bases in the middle. Germline V lookup: CDR1 DFQATT, CDR2 SNEGSKA (reference sequence). The CDR3 consists of 11 residues. The CDR3 DNA reads TGCAGTGCTAGACGACAGCTCGAGCAGTACTTC. This translates into CSARRQLEQYF.

J is TRBJ2-2 and V is TRBV5-8, with 9 positions matching TRBD1. V was clipped by 4 bases and J by 3 bases; unmatched bases: 4. Germline CDR1 reads SGHTS; CDR2 reads YDEGEE. This CDR3 has 15 residues. DNA of the CDR3: TGTGCCAGCAGCAAAGACAGGGGGTACACCGGGGAGCTGTTTTTT. Residues: CASSKDRGYTGELFF.

The rearrangement joins TRBV5-4 to TRBJ1-2; D is ambiguous. Trimming took 0 bases from V and 6 from J, leaving 9 bases between them. The CDR3 consists of 13 residues. Germline V lookup: CDR1 SGHNT, CDR2 YYREEE (reference sequence). In nucleotides, the CDR3 is TGTGCCAGCAGCTTGGCCGTGGGAGATGGCTACACCTTC. Its protein is CASSLAVGDGYTF.

The CDR3 here is CASSYTGRTEQYF. CDR3 coding DNA: TGTGCCAGCAGCTATACAGGGCGCACCGAGCAGTACTTC. V is TRBV7-8 and J is TRBJ2-7; D may be TRBD1 (6 bases). Trimming took 4 bases from V and 6 from J, leaving 13 bases between them. Germline values: CDR1 SGHVS, CDR2 FQNEAQ. This CDR3 region has 13 residues.

The chain is built from TRBV10-2 and TRBJ2-5; a possible D gene is TRBD1 (7 bases). The DNA matches TRBJ2-7 better at its end, which makes the J call doubtful. Germline V gene sequence: CDR1 WSHSY, CDR2 SAAADI. CDR3 size: 14 residues. The DNA of the CDR3 is TGCGCCAGCAGTATTAGCGGAGGGGGCACCGAGCAGTACTTC. Translating gives CASSISGGGTEQYF.

The chain recombines TRBV19 with TRBJ2-3; 9 nucleotides align to TRBD2. Losses at the gene ends were 5 bases for V and 5 bases for J; bases not matched to a gene: 5. The CDR3 loop spans 14 amino acids. Per the germline V gene, CDR1 is LNHDA and CDR2 is SQIVND (reference sequence). CDR3 amino acids: CASSLRTSEDTQYF. The CDR3 coding sequence is TGTGCCAGTAGTCTCCGGACTAGCGAAGATACGCAGTATTTT.

This rearrangement joins TRBV7-8 to TRBJ1-5; D is ambiguous. The CDR3 sequence is 15 residues long. V was cut by 1 base and J by 0 bases, with 7 bases left in between. Germline CDR1 SGHVS, CDR2 FQNEAQ. The CDR3 DNA follows: TGTGCCAGCAGCTTAGGGCAAAATAGCAATCAGCCCCAGCATTTT. Protein: CASSLGQNSNQPQHF. The variable domain in full, completed from reference TRBV7-8 and TRBJ1-5, reads GAGVSQSPRYKVAKRGQDVALRCDPISGHVSLFWYQQALGQGPEFLTYFQNEAQLDKSGLPSDRFFAERPEGSVSTLKIQRTQQEDSAVYLCASSLGQNSNQPQHFGDGTRLSIL.

The V call is TRBV30, the J call TRBJ2-2; 11 positions agree with TRBD2. This CDR3 comprises 15 residues. V gave up 1 base and J gave up 3 bases; unmatched junction bases: 1. Germline CDR1 GTSNPN, CDR2 SVGIG (reference sequence). The CDR3 is CAWSGGLADTGELFF. CDR3 DNA: TGTGCCTGGAGTGGGGGACTAGCGGACACCGGGGAGCTGTTTTTT.

The V call is TRBV15, the J call TRBJ1-3; D is perhaps TRBD1 (6 bases). V was pared by 3 bases and J by 1 base, with 13 bases between. CDR3 length: 16 residues. The germline CDR1 and CDR2 sequences are LNHNV and YYDKDF (reference sequence). CDR3 coding DNA: TGTGCCACCAGCAGTCAGAAACAGGGTTCTGGAAACACCATATATTTT. This encodes CATSSQKQGSGNTIYF. Variable domain in full (rest from reference TRBV15 and TRBJ1-3): DAMVIQNPRYQVTQFGKPVTLSCSQTLNHNVMYWYQQKSSQAPKLLFHYYDKDFNNEADTPDNFQSRRPNTSFCFLDIRSPGLGDTAMYLCATSSQKQGSGNTIYFGEGSWLTVV.

This chain connects TRBV5-6 to TRBJ1-1, with D possibly TRBD1 on 6 matching bases. Germline CDR1 is SGHDT and CDR2 is YYEEEE. Trimming took 3 bases from V and 1 from J, leaving 16 bases between them. This CDR3 region has 16 residues. CDR3: CASSYVDRRGNTEAFF. The CDR3 DNA follows: TGTGCCAGCAGCTATGTAGACAGGAGAGGGAACACTGAAGCTTTCTTT.